This T cell receptor (beta chain) was profiled in a study of graft-versus-host responses after intestinal transplantation. This clone was seen a few times. Germline V gene data show CDR1 as SNHLY and CDR2 as FYNNEI. This CDR3 region has 16 residues. Trimming pared 7 bases from V and 4 bases from J, leaving 19 bases between. Processing was applied to graft tissue in order to liberate intraepithelial and lamina propria lymphocytes. Generated by immunoSEQ multiplex PCR, the TCRdb table keeps only in-frame clones and is missing some. Seen here are some 7,000 clones, approximately 71% observed once, and the top ten hold approximately 5.1%.

The rearrangement joins TRBV2 to TRBJ2-2; TRBD2 might be the D (5 bases). The sequences come from ileum tissue, collected about 55 days after transplant. The TCR was taken from a human patient who received an intestinal transplant, so some T cells may come from the graft donor. In nucleotides, the CDR3 is TGTGCCAGCAAAAGGAGGACCCCTTCGGGCACCGGGGAGCTGTTTTTT. Protein: CASKRRTPSGTGELFF. Full variable domain (rest looked up from reference TRBV2 and TRBJ2-2): EPEVTQTPSHQVTQMGQEVILRCVPISNHLYFYWYRQILGQKVEFLVSFYNNEISEKSEIFDDQFSVERPDGSNFTLKIRSTKLEDSAMYFCASKRRTPSGTGELFFGEGSRLTVL.